The next 19 T cell receptor beta chains were all read from a single sample in a study of cytomegalovirus exposure and HLA in healthy donors listed by TCRdb under 2017. The receptor library was made with the immunoSEQ multiplex PCR assay. The multiplex PCR relied on a mix of 60 forward primers for TCR Vbeta segments and 13 reverse primers for TCR Jbeta segments. TCRdb's version of the immuneACCESS table is confined to in-frame rearrangements and falls short of the full clone set. An unresolved V gene accounts for under half of the shortfall where checked; the remainder is of unknown origin. For this sample the table gives fewer than 200,000 clones, of which less than 90% were detected only once. The ten largest clones take up roughly 0.23% of the sample. Sequenced input: PBMCs. These TCRs come from a girl in the first two years of life in good health and CMV-seronegative.

This clone has just a few counts. The V and J genes are TRBV30 and TRBJ2-7; 13 positions agree with TRBD2. Germline CDR1 GTSNPN, CDR2 SVGIG (reference sequence). CDR3 length: 15 amino acids. Trimming took 4 bases from V and 5 from J; bases not matched to a gene: 8. The CDR3 is CAWTLLAGGPHEQYF. The CDR3 DNA reads TGTGCCTGGACCCTACTAGCGGGGGGGCCCCACGAGCAGTACTTC.

V is TRBV27 and J is TRBJ2-3, with TRBD1 matching over 10 bases. Germline V gene data show CDR1 as MNHEY and CDR2 as SMNVEV (reference sequence). Trimming took 6 bases from V and 5 from J; bases not matched to a gene: 5. This CDR3 comprises 14 residues. The CDR3 loop reads CASSGRTGGDTQYF. The CDR3 nucleotides read TGTGCCAGCAGCGGACGGACAGGGGGAGATACGCAGTATTTT.

Only a few counts were recorded for this clone. This rearrangement joins TRBV7-3 to TRBJ2-1; D remains ambiguous. This CDR3 spans 15 amino acids. V was cut by 0 bases and J by 0 bases, with 6 bases left in between. Germline values: CDR1 SGHTA, CDR2 FQGTGA. In DNA form, the CDR3 reads TGTGCCAGCAGCTTAACGTCGGTCTCCTACAATGAGCAGTTCTTC. This sequence encodes CASSLTSVSYNEQFF.

The chain joins TRBV27 to TRBJ1-2; 9 bases align to TRBD1. CDR3 length: 15 amino acids. Unmatched junction bases numbered 9, after V lost 2 bases and J lost 8 bases. Germline V gene lookup returns CDR1 MNHEY and CDR2 SMNVEV (reference sequence). The CDR3 here is CASSLAIQGAGGYTF. CDR3 DNA: TGTGCCAGCAGTTTAGCAATACAGGGGGCTGGAGGCTACACCTTC.

V gene TRBV6-5 combines with J gene TRBJ1-1; 9 nucleotides line up with TRBD1. CDR1 is MNHEY and CDR2 is SVGAGI in the germline V gene. V was pared by 5 bases and J by 7 bases, with 5 bases of the junction left unmatched. The CDR3 contains 13 residues. The CDR3 bases are TGTGCCAGCAGTCACAGGGGGCGGGGTGAAGCTTTCTTT. Translating it yields CASSHRGRGEAFF.

The chain combines TRBV6-4 with TRBJ1-6, with D unclear. Germline assignment: CDR1 MRHNA and CDR2 SNTAGT. V was cut by 7 bases and J by 10 bases, with 14 bases left in between. The CDR3 length is 13 residues. CDR3 coding DNA: TGTGCCAGCACCGGGCCAAGAGGGTCACCCCTCCACTTT. It is translated as CASTGPRGSPLHF.

The V call is TRBV11-3, the J call TRBJ1-1; D ambiguous. The CDR3 loop spans 13 amino acids. V lost 5 bases and J 3 bases, leaving 10 bases between the germline ends. Germline assignment: CDR1 SGHNT and CDR2 YENEEA. The CDR3 sequence is CASSTRMDTEAFF. The CDR3 DNA reads as TGTGCCAGCAGCACTCGCATGGACACTGAAGCTTTCTTT.

The J gene is TRBJ2-3, the V gene TRBV4-1, with 8 nucleotides matching TRBD1. This CDR3 spans 13 amino acids. Unmatched junction bases numbered 1, after V lost 4 bases and J lost 4 bases. The germline V gene encodes CDR1 MGHRA and CDR2 YSYEKL. CDR3 bases: TGCGCCAGCAGCCTCAGGGGGCCAGATACGCAGTATTTT. Translation: CASSLRGPDTQYF.

This chain uses TRBV7-3 with TRBJ2-5; 8 bases are a match to TRBD1. Germline lookup yields CDR1 SGHTA and CDR2 FQGTGA. V shed 2 bases and J 5 bases; nucleotides not matched to a gene: 4. The CDR3 covers 14 residues. CDR3 protein: CASSLGQGDETQYF. CDR3 coding DNA: TGTGCCAGCAGCTTAGGACAGGGTGATGAGACCCAGTACTTC.

The chain uses TRBV7-9 and TRBJ2-7; 7 nucleotides agree with TRBD2. The CDR3 is made up of 13 amino acids. V was pared by 5 bases and J by 6 bases, with 7 bases of the junction left unmatched. The germline V gene has CDR1 SEHNR and CDR2 FQNEAQ (reference sequence). The CDR3 nucleotides read TGTGCCAGCAGCCCACGGGGGGTTGGCGAGCAGTACTTC. Translating gives CASSPRGVGEQYF.

This clone appeared once. One junction end disagrees with the germline gene, perhaps due to a read error. This sample includes further DNA sequences coding for the same CDR3. V gene TRBV11-2 combines with J gene TRBJ2-5; D gene uncertain. Germline CDR1 is SGHAT and CDR2 is FQNNGV. The CDR3 is 13 residues long. CDR3 protein: CASSLDYQETQYF. In DNA, the CDR3 is TGCGCCAGCAGCTTAGACTACCAAGAGACCCAGTACTTC.

This rearrangement joins TRBV2 to TRBJ2-2; 9 nucleotides match TRBD2. Trimming removed 5 bases from V and 0 bases from J; junction bases left unmatched: 7. The CDR3 extends over 17 amino acids. Germline V CDR1 and CDR2: SNHLY, FYNNEI. The CDR3 is CASSRSGGKANTGELFF. The CDR3 DNA sequence: TGTGCCAGCAGTAGAAGCGGGGGGAAAGCGAACACCGGGGAGCTGTTTTTT.

The CDR3 loop is CASSFEGGRAEQYF. CDR3 DNA sequence: TGTGCCAGCAGCTTCGAAGGGGGCAGAGCCGAGCAGTACTTC. The V call is TRBV7-2, the J call TRBJ2-7; 7 bases are shared with TRBD1. CDR1 SGHTA and CDR2 FQGNSA come from the germline V gene. This CDR3 comprises 14 residues. Losses at the gene ends were 3 bases for V and 6 bases for J; bases not matched to a gene: 8.

The chain is built from TRBV27 and TRBJ2-3; 12 bases line up with TRBD1. CDR1 MNHEY and CDR2 SMNVEV come from the germline V gene (reference sequence). The CDR3 has 15 residues. Trimming at V came to 4 bases and at J to 4 bases, leaving 3 bases not matched to a gene. The CDR3 region has the DNA TGTGCCAGCAGTTGGGGGACAGGGGGCGCAGATACGCAGTATTTT. It encodes CASSWGTGGADTQYF.

This clone was picked up one time. V usage is TRBV2 and J usage is TRBJ1-1; D is unresolved. Trimming shortened V by 7 bases and J by 0 bases, and 12 bases separated the two germline ends. There are 14 residues in the CDR3. The germline gives CDR1 SNHLY, CDR2 FYNNEI. CDR3 DNA: TGTGCCAGCACTATTGAACTCATGAACACTGAAGCTTTCTTT. Its translation: CASTIELMNTEAFF.

V usage is TRBV7-9 and J usage is TRBJ1-3; D unresolved. V lost 2 bases and J 5 bases, leaving 13 bases between the germline ends. Per germline, CDR1 SEHNR and CDR2 FQNEAQ (reference sequence). The CDR3 has 15 amino acids. CDR3 bases: TGTGCCAGCAGCTTAACGGGAGGCGGCCGAAACACCATATATTTT. It is translated as CASSLTGGGRNTIYF.

The rearrangement links TRBV6-1 to TRBJ2-1; possibly TRBD1 for D (5 bases). The V end was cut by 2 bases, the J end by 0 bases, with 11 bases between. Germline CDR1 is MNHNS and CDR2 is SASEGT. This CDR3 is 16 amino acids long. The CDR3 is CASSESTDSSYNEQFF. The CDR3 region has the DNA TGTGCCAGCAGTGAATCGACAGACAGCTCCTACAATGAGCAGTTCTTC.

The rearrangement joins TRBV4-1 to TRBJ1-1, with 7 positions matching TRBD1. V lost 3 bases to trimming and J lost 8 bases; unmatched junction nucleotides: 3. Germline CDR1 is MGHRA and CDR2 is YSYEKL. This CDR3 spans 12 amino acids. The chain's CDR3 is CASSHGTAEAFF. CDR3 in DNA: TGCGCCAGCAGCCACGGGACAGCCGAAGCTTTCTTT.

This CDR3 is CASSALTGATNEKLFF. The CDR3 DNA follows: TGTGCCAGCAGCGCCCTTACAGGGGCCACTAATGAAAAACTGTTTTTT. The J gene is TRBJ1-4, the V gene TRBV7-8; 7 bases match TRBD1. Germline V gene data show CDR1 as SGHVS and CDR2 as FQNEAQ. There are 16 residues in the CDR3. Trimming removed 5 bases from V and 2 bases from J; junction bases left unmatched: 8.